This TCR beta chain emerged from a study of molecular identifiers for immune sequencing clone quantification (dated 2018 in TCRdb). In terms of the full investigation: For a replicate experiment, RNA from around 20,000 or 100,000 naive CD8 T cells was divided into five aliquots, of which four were sequenced. CD8 T cells were used in a methods study to benchmark molecular-identifier clustering-based TCR repertoire sequencing (MIDCIRS) and TCR RNA copy counting. Here is what the overall study found, with its caveats: In CMV-specific effector cells, clones with more than 20 RNA copies accounted for over 97% of molecules, whereas in naive cells such clones accounted for under 1%. Highly expanded clone sizes could be underestimated because identical TCR molecules may share a barcode. About 3.1 recovered TCR RNA copies per cell were obtained by modeling, versus around 9.8 by digital PCR, implying a capture efficiency of about 30%. When barcode sub-clustering was omitted, TCR diversity was inflated by chimeric consensus sequences, with chimeras reaching as high as 47%. Spiked-in Jurkat TCR RNA equivalent to a single cell was reported to be detectable even among one million naive CD8 T cells. The naive libraries included spiked-in Jurkat TCR RNA (around 9 copies' worth), and this RNA is not part of the donor repertoire.

V is cut by 0 bases and J by 4 bases, and the space between the germline ends is 14 bases. Sequences SGDLS (CDR1) and YYNGEE (CDR2) are obtained from the germline V gene. Inclusive of the bounding cysteine and phenylalanine, the CDR3 is 15 residues long. The sequence is cut down to CDR3 DNA, 45 bases in frame from base 1. The method behind the library was PCR. This sample was sequenced with an Illumina HiSeq 4000. Preparation of bulk TCR libraries followed a previously described approach, with the TCR primers listed in Table S5. Total RNA was purified with the Qiagen AllPrep DNA/RNA kit. Reads from multiple sequencing runs of the same library were pooled before analysis. Under the source paper's analysis protocol: Reads were retained only if an exact TCR constant sequence was present, and the retained reads were trimmed to 150 nt and grouped according to their 12-nt molecular barcodes. Within each barcode group, reads were sub-clustered at a 15% Levenshtein threshold, and quality-weighted consensus sequences were built per RNA molecule. Non-functional sequences were discarded, and so were lower-count sequences lying one edit away from another sequence. On the basis of fitting two negative binomial distributions, barcode sub-clusters with fewer than 20% of the maximum read count were discarded. TCRdb applied fastp at Q25 and MiXCR to the public reads, then kept only in-frame beta chains. Merged by CDR3 protein, the rows form single entries marked with the most common genes and DNA. The V and J calls were determined by TCRdb, not by the authors. Across this sample there are 300,000 to 400,000 distinct CDR3 sequences, with about a fifth seen only once. The ten largest account for approximately 0.8% of the sample.

As regards this clonotype: Its recognized antigen is unknown. The record has no base qualities; no much larger clone is one base away.

Libraries of naive CD8 T cells were built from anywhere between roughly 19,000 and 1,000,000 sorted cells, with 10%, 30% or 50% of the purified RNA used. On a BD FACSAria II, naive CD8 T cells were FACS-sorted as CD8+CD4-CCR7+CD45RA+ and collected into RLT Plus buffer. To test detection sensitivity, Jurkat RNA equivalent to roughly eleven TCR copies was spiked into samples of about 18,000-1,000,000 naive CD8 T cells. Enrichment of CD8 T cells was performed with RosetteSep CD8+ T Cell Enrichment Cocktail and Ficoll-Paque, after which ACK red cell lysis was carried out. Sequencing used naive CD8+ T cells from blood, with Jurkat cell RNA spiked in. The intended sense of this specimen's cell subset or site label: FACS-sorted CD8+CD4-CCR7+CD45RA+ naive T cells. The V gene is TRBV9 and the J gene is TRBJ2-7, with the D gene not confidently named. The sequence came from a human donor in good health. Some libraries in this study had Jurkat cell RNA spiked in. The nucleotides read TGTGCCAGCAGCGTAGGGGCGGAAGCAGTTTACGAGCAGTACTTC. It codes for CASSVGAEAVYEQYF.